At least ten counts were recorded for the clone carrying this T cell receptor beta chain. The antigen remains undetermined. The entry originates in a study of human T cells and chemical hapten exposure. As for the study in general: The study lasted approximately 25 weeks, and patients were dosed weekly with diphenylcyclopropenone on the scalp throughout.

The library labeled individual cDNA molecules by adding unique molecular identifiers to them. TCRdb called the RACE reads again in MiXCR, with one record for every CDR3 protein. The table shows 80,000 or so distinct CDR3 sequences, with over 8.5% occurring only once. Germline CDR1 SGHTA, CDR2 FQGNSA. The V end was cut by 6 bases, the J end by 4 bases, with 16 bases between. The CDR3 runs 16 residues. Sample time point: patch test 1, 2 weeks after DPC sensitization. Treatment denoted: therapeutic diphenylcyclopropenone sensitization with weekly scalp DPC. Study-level findings and limits: PT1 expanded TCR counts and patch test score were linked, and their correlation was positive. Expanded TCRs made up significantly more big CDR3 similarity clusters than controls did.

This sample comprised whole blood, obtained in connection with sensitization to the hapten diphenylcyclopropenone (DPC). V and J are TRBV7-2 and TRBJ2-6; no clear D. The clonotype comes from a woman aged 50 to 60 with alopecia areata. Some clones in this sample may be carry-over from other donors' samples. The CDR3 reads CASSSTDLSGANVLTF. The CDR3 DNA is TGTGCCAGCAGTTCGACTGACCTCTCCGGGGCCAACGTCCTGACTTTC.